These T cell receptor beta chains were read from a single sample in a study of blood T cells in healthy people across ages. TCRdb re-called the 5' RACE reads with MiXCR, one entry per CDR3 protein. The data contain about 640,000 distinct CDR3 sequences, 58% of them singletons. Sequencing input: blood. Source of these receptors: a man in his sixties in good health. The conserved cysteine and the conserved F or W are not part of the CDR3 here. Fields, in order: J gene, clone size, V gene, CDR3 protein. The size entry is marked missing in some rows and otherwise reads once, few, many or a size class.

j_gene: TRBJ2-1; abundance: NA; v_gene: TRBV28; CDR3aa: ASRLGGGHNEQF
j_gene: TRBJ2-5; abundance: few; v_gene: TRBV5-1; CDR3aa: ASSRSVTSGPTQETQY
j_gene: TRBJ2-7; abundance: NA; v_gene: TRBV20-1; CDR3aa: SAGGPYSYEQY
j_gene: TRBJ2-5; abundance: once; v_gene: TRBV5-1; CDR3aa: ASGSGRGAQETQY
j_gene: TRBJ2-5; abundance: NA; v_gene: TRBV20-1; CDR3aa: SATGALGDQY
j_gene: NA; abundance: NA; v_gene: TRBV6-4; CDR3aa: ASSEDRASEQY
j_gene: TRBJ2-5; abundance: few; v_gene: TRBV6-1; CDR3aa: ASSEALGQGVETQY
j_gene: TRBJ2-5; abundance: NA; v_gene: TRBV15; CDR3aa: ATSRDSTSGGETQY
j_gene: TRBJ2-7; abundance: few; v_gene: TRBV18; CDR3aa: ASSPVINMYTYEQY
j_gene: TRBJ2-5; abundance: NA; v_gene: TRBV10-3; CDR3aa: AISDTSGESETQY
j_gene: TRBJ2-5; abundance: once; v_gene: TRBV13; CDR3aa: ASSSLRQGEEETQY
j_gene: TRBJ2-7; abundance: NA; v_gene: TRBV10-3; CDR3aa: AISGRDRSSYEQY
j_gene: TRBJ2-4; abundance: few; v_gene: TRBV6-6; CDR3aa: ASSTPRLSEGLNIQY
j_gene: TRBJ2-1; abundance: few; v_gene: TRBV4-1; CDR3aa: ASSQYIAGPTYNEQF
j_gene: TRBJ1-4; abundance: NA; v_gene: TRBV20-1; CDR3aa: SASGQGPYNEKLF
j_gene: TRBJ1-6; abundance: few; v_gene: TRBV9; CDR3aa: ASSGGDRGRSPLH
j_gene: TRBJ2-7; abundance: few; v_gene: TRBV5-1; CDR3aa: ASSRNAGDSPYEQY
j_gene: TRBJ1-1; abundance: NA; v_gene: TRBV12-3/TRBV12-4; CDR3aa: ASSSTDKNTEAF
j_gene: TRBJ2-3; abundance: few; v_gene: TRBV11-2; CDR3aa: ASSFSRDTDTQY
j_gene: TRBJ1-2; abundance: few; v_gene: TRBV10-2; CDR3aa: ASSEAGLVYGYT
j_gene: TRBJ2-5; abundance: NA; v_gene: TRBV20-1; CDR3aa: SAGHPGLQETQY
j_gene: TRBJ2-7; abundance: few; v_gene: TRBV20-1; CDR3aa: SALLAYEQY
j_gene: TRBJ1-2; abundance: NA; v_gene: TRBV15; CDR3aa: ATSRDGQKVGYGYT
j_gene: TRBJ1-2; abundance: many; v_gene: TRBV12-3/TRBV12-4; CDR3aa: ASSFGTGYGYT
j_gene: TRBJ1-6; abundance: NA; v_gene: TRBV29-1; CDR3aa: SVAEGEHSPLH
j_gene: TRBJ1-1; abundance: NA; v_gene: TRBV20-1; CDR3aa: SARGDSRAEAF